The 30 T cell receptor beta chains below come from one sample, sequenced in a study of tumor-infiltrating lymphocytes in localized non-small cell lung cancer. TCRdb keeps only in-frame clones here, not all; method: immunoSEQ multiplex PCR. This sample has 15,000 to 20,000 clones, with more than 70% found just once. The sample taken for sequencing was uninvolved lung tissue not adjacent to the tumor. These receptor sequences come from a human donor with non-small cell lung cancer.

This chain connects TRBV28 to TRBJ1-2; D not certain. Germline V CDR1 and CDR2: MDHEN, SYDVKM. The CDR3 consists of 15 residues. Trimming removed 5 bases at V and 4 bases at J, with 17 bases between. Written as DNA, the CDR3 is TGTGCCAGCAGTCCCCGGTGGGTGAGACTCTATGGCTACACCTTC. It specifies CASSPRWVRLYGYTF.

This clone turned up a few times. Here the CDR3 DNA reads TGCGCCAGCAGCTTGGGACAGGGGGAAGGTTATGGCTACACCTTC. Its translation is CASSLGQGEGYGYTF. This chain links TRBV5-1 with TRBJ1-2; TRBD1 agrees at 9 bases. Germline V lookup: CDR1 SGHRS, CDR2 YFSETQ. The junction had 5 bases not matched to a gene; V was cut back by 0 bases and J by 5 bases. The CDR3 consists of 15 residues.

This clone came up once. This sequence joins TRBV5-1 and TRBJ2-3; no firm D call. The germline gives CDR1 SGHRS, CDR2 YFSETQ. The CDR3 consists of 11 residues. V lost 1 base, J lost 6 bases, and 3 bases lay in between. Here the CDR3 DNA reads TGCGCCAGCAGCTTGTCGGATACGCAGTATTTT. It encodes CASSLSDTQYF. Full variable domain (outside the CDR3, taken from reference TRBV5-1 and TRBJ2-3): KAGVTQTPRYLIKTRGQQVTLSCSPISGHRSVSWYQQTPGQGLQFLFEYFSETQRNKGNFPGRFSGRQFSNSRSEMNVSTLELGDSALYLCASSLSDTQYFGPGTRLTVL.

The chain is built from TRBV4-1 and TRBJ2-7; unclear D gene. The CDR3 length is 17 residues. V lost 0 bases and J 2 bases, leaving 17 bases between the germline ends. Germline V gene data show CDR1 as MGHRA and CDR2 as YSYEKL. CDR3 coding DNA: TGCGCCAGCAGCCAAGATCCGGGCACCGGGTCCACCTACGAGCAGTACTTC. Protein: CASSQDPGTGSTYEQYF.

This clone showed up just once. The chain combines TRBV30 with TRBJ1-3; TRBD1 might be the D (6 bases). The CDR3 length is 19 residues. CDR1 and CDR2 (germline): GTSNPN, SVGIG (reference sequence). Trimming removed 4 bases at V and 0 bases at J, with 25 bases between. The DNA of the CDR3 is TGTGCCTGGACGGGAAGTCGGTATTGGACAGACCCCTCTGGAAACACCATATATTTT. Its translation is CAWTGSRYWTDPSGNTIYF.

The rearrangement uses TRBV5-5 and TRBJ1-2, with D tentatively TRBD1 (5 bases). V shed 3 bases and J shed 4 bases, with 16 bases lying between them. This CDR3 is 15 amino acids long. Germline V lookup: CDR1 SGHKS, CDR2 YYEKEE (reference sequence). CDR3 sequence (DNA): TGTGCCAGCAGCTCGGGACCGTACCAGGGCTATGGCTACACCTTC. Translating it yields CASSSGPYQGYGYTF.

By share of the sample, this clone is medium-sized (0.01 to 0.1%). The rearrangement uses TRBV27 and TRBJ2-7, with D perhaps matching TRBD2 (6 bases). CDR1 is MNHEY, CDR2 SMNVEV, per germline (reference sequence). This CDR3 contains 15 residues. V lost 2 bases and J 0 bases, leaving 11 bases between the germline ends. Written as DNA, the CDR3 is TGTGCCAGCAGTTTAGCTCTAGCGAGCTCCTACGAGCAGTACTTC. It is translated as CASSLALASSYEQYF.

This rearrangement joins TRBV5-1 to TRBJ2-2; D could derive from TRBD1 or TRBD2 (5 bases each). The V end lost 3 bases, the J end lost 4 bases, and 16 bases lay between the germline ends. The CDR3 loop spans 16 amino acids. Germline CDR1 and CDR2: SGHRS and YFSETQ. The CDR3 is CASSWSGGEGTGELFF. DNA for the CDR3: TGCGCCAGCAGCTGGAGTGGGGGTGAGGGCACCGGGGAGCTGTTTTTT.

The genes are TRBV6-6 and TRBJ2-2; possibly TRBD1 for D (6 bases). The CDR3 is made up of 15 amino acids. Trimming removed 2 bases from V and 3 bases from J, with 10 bases in between. Germline V gene sequence: CDR1 MNHNY, CDR2 SVGAGI (reference sequence). This chain's CDR3 is CASSYGNRDTGELFF. For the CDR3, the DNA is TGTGCCAGCAGTTACGGAAACAGGGACACCGGGGAGCTGTTTTTT.

The V call is TRBV10-3, the J call TRBJ2-2, with D perhaps TRBD1 (5 bases). Germline assignment: CDR1 ENHRY and CDR2 SYGVKD. V lost 6 bases to trimming and J lost 2 bases, with 16 bases between them. This CDR3 region has 16 residues. CDR3 protein: CAISRVGPKNTGELFF. As DNA, the CDR3 is TGTGCCATCAGCCGGGTGGGGCCTAAAAACACCGGGGAGCTGTTTTTT.

The chain recombines TRBV6-1 with TRBJ2-7; 9 bases align to TRBD2. The CDR3 runs to 16 residues. With 3 bases clipped from V and 6 bases from J, the junction kept 12 bases outside the gene matches. In germline, CDR1 is MNHNS, CDR2 SASEGT. CDR3 DNA sequence: TGTGCCAGCAGTGAGATGGCTCTAGCGGGATCCCTCGAGCAGTACTTC. It encodes CASSEMALAGSLEQYF.

The J gene is TRBJ2-7, the V gene TRBV7-8; D ambiguous. The V end lost 2 bases, the J end lost 6 bases, and 14 bases lay between the germline ends. Per germline, CDR1 SGHVS and CDR2 FQNEAQ. This CDR3 region has 14 residues. The CDR3 here is CASSLTIPVGEQYF. The DNA for the CDR3 is TGTGCCAGCAGCTTAACAATTCCCGTTGGCGAGCAGTACTTC. The whole variable domain, filled in from reference TRBV7-8 and TRBJ2-7, reads GAGVSQSPRYKVAKRGQDVALRCDPISGHVSLFWYQQALGQGPEFLTYFQNEAQLDKSGLPSDRFFAERPEGSVSTLKIQRTQQEDSAVYLCASSLTIPVGEQYFGPGTRLTVT.

This clone was found once. This chain links TRBV11-2 with TRBJ2-1; D is unclear. V lost 0 bases and J lost 4, with 7 bases in between. Germline V gene data show CDR1 as SGHAT and CDR2 as FQNNGV. The CDR3 sequence is 14 residues long. The chain's CDR3 is CASSLEKLYNEQFF. The DNA of the CDR3 is TGTGCCAGCAGCTTAGAGAAACTGTACAATGAGCAGTTCTTC.

This chain joins TRBV7-9 and TRBJ1-2; no clear D. From germline, CDR1 is SEHNR and CDR2 FQNEAQ (reference sequence). The CDR3 runs 13 residues. V was clipped by 4 bases and J by 8 bases, with 14 bases between them. The CDR3, as DNA: TGTGCCAGCAGCTACGGTGGTTGGGAGGGCTACACCTTC. Protein product: CASSYGGWEGYTF.

This clone has more than one count but fewer than ten. The chain combines TRBV25-1 with TRBJ2-1; 8 bases align to TRBD2. The CDR3 has 14 residues. V shed 6 bases and J 4 bases; nucleotides not matched to a gene: 5. Per the germline V gene, CDR1 is MGHDK and CDR2 is SYGVNS. CDR3 sequence: CASSPGLGYNEQFF. CDR3 in DNA: TGTGCCAGCAGCCCGGGACTAGGATACAATGAGCAGTTCTTC.

This clone was detected once. The V call is TRBV6-1, the J call TRBJ2-3; 8 nucleotides align to TRBD1. This CDR3 has 13 residues. V was clipped by 10 bases and J by 3 bases; unmatched bases: 6. CDR1 MNHNS and CDR2 SASEGT come from the germline V gene. CDR3 loop: CAIGQGRTDTQYF. As DNA, the CDR3 is TGTGCCATCGGACAGGGAAGGACAGATACGCAGTATTTT.

The rearrangement links TRBV4-1 to TRBJ2-5, with no clear D. Per the germline V gene, CDR1 is MGHRA and CDR2 is YSYEKL. Trimming stripped 4 bases from V and 2 bases from J, with 23 bases between. The CDR3 spans 18 residues. CDR3 sequence: CASSPLYLTERIQETQYF. The CDR3 nucleotides are TGCGCCAGCAGCCCATTATATTTGACCGAACGTATACAAGAGACCCAGTACTTC.

The chain carries TRBV2 and TRBJ1-4; the D is unclear. The CDR3 has 12 residues. CDR1 and CDR2 from the germline V gene are SNHLY and FYNNEI. Trimming shortened V by 9 bases and J by 5 bases, and 10 bases separated the two germline ends. CDR3 sequence: CASRLGNEKLFF. CDR3 nucleotides: TGTGCCAGTCGACTGGGGAATGAAAAACTGTTTTTT.

This rearrangement joins TRBV11-2 to TRBJ2-7, with TRBD2 identical over 7 bases. Germline loops: CDR1 SGHAT, CDR2 FQNNGV. CDR3 length equals 14 residues. Losses at the gene ends were 0 bases for V and 1 base for J; bases not matched to a gene: 0. The CDR3 loop reads CASSLDGGSYEQYF. In DNA form, the CDR3 reads TGTGCCAGCAGCTTAGACGGGGGGTCCTACGAGCAGTACTTC.

This rearrangement joins TRBV29-1 to TRBJ2-7, with 9 bases fitting TRBD1. V shed 7 bases, J shed 6 bases, and the junction held 7 bases outside the gene matches. Germline V CDR1 and CDR2: SQVTM, ANQGSEA. The CDR3 is 12 amino acids. The DNA of the CDR3 is TGCAGCGCCCGGACAGGGGTGGGCGAGCAGTACTTC. Its protein is CSARTGVGEQYF.

V and J are TRBV5-1 and TRBJ2-5; D is unresolved. The CDR3 has 14 amino acids. Germline-derived CDR1 and CDR2 are SGHRS and YFSETQ. Trimming cost V 0 bases and J 1 base, with 7 bases left between them. The CDR3 region is CASSLEFSQETQYF. In DNA form, the CDR3 reads TGCGCCAGCAGCTTGGAATTCAGCCAAGAGACCCAGTACTTC.

V and J are TRBV2 and TRBJ1-2; 10 bases map to TRBD1. Germline CDR1 is SNHLY and CDR2 is FYNNEI. The CDR3 length is 14 residues. J lost 7 bases, V lost 7 bases, and 9 bases had no gene match. The DNA for the CDR3 is TGTGCCAGCAACCGGGACAGGGGTGAGGGTGGCTACACCTTC. Translating it yields CASNRDRGEGGYTF.

The chain carries TRBV5-6 and TRBJ2-3; perhaps TRBD1 as D (6 bases). Germline V gene sequence: CDR1 SGHDT, CDR2 YYEEEE. The V end was cut by 2 bases, the J end by 3 bases, with 16 bases between. CDR3 length equals 16 residues. CDR3 bases: TGTGCCAGCAGCTTAGGGGCAGGGGCGAGGACAGATACGCAGTATTTT. Amino acid sequence: CASSLGAGARTDTQYF.

The V and J genes are TRBV28 and TRBJ1-2; no firm D call. V was cut by 4 bases and J by 8 bases, with 11 bases left in between. The CDR3 runs to 12 residues. Germline values: CDR1 MDHEN, CDR2 SYDVKM. CDR3 amino acids: CASSYGVGGYTF. Written as DNA, the CDR3 is TGTGCCAGCAGTTATGGGGTGGGCGGCTACACCTTC.

The chain is built from TRBV2 and TRBJ2-1, with TRBD2 identical over 12 bases. Germline V CDR1 and CDR2: SNHLY, FYNNEI. The V segment lost 6 bases and the J segment 6 bases; nucleotides outside the gene matches: 6. This CDR3 contains 15 residues. CDR3 region: CASRPLAGGFNEQFF. In DNA, the CDR3 is TGTGCCAGCAGGCCTCTAGCGGGAGGGTTCAATGAGCAGTTCTTC.

This chain links TRBV6-1 with TRBJ2-1, with TRBD2 matching 7 bases. Germline CDR1 reads MNHNS; CDR2 reads SASEGT. This CDR3 region has 14 residues. V lost 6 bases, J lost 8 bases, and 10 bases stayed unmatched. DNA of the CDR3: TGTGCCAGCAGCGGGACTACCGGCGGCGATGAGCAGTTCTTC. It specifies CASSGTTGGDEQFF.

The gene calls are TRBV27 and TRBJ2-1; the match to TRBD2 covers 11 bases. Losses at the gene ends were 4 bases for V and 4 bases for J; bases not matched to a gene: 6. CDR1 MNHEY and CDR2 SMNVEV come from the germline V gene (reference sequence). This CDR3 has 16 residues. In nucleotides, the CDR3 is TGTGCCAGCAGTTCGCTAGCGGGAGGAGGGTACAATGAGCAGTTCTTC. Encoded protein: CASSSLAGGGYNEQFF.

The chain joins TRBV5-4 to TRBJ2-2; maybe TRBD1 (5 bases). V was cut by 0 bases and J by 0 bases, with 12 bases left in between. The CDR3 consists of 17 residues. The germline V gene encodes CDR1 SGHNT and CDR2 YYREEE (reference sequence). CDR3 in amino acids: CASSLAKTATNTGELFF. CDR3 nucleotides: TGTGCCAGCAGCTTGGCCAAGACAGCAACGAACACCGGGGAGCTGTTTTTT.

The V call is TRBV10-3, the J call TRBJ2-7; no firm D call. The length of the CDR3 is 13 residues. From germline, CDR1 is ENHRY and CDR2 SYGVKD. V was shortened by 3 bases and J by 2 bases, with 8 bases between the two germline ends. CDR3 nucleotides: TGTGCCATCAGTGATGCTACACCCTACGAGCAGTACTTC. Amino acid sequence: CAISDATPYEQYF.

The rearrangement links TRBV30 to TRBJ1-3; 7 bases map to TRBD1. Germline trimming cut 5 bases from V and 4 bases from J; bases unmatched to any gene: 5. The germline V gene has CDR1 GTSNPN and CDR2 SVGIG (reference sequence). The CDR3 runs to 13 residues. The CDR3 loop is CAWDRASGNTIYF. CDR3 nucleotides: TGTGCCTGGGACAGGGCCTCAGGAAACACCATATATTTT.